This is a list of T cell receptor beta chains from one sample in a study of T cell repertoires in cytomegalovirus infection. MiXCR, applied by TCRdb to the reads, yields one record per CDR3 protein. The table shows fewer than 350,000 distinct CDR3 sequences, with more than 8% occurring only once. Sample: PBMCs. Receptors originate from a human donor in good health (CMV status not recorded). Some clones in this sample may be carry-over from other donors' samples. Each CDR3 is given with its conserved first and last residue. Each record gives: D gene, clone size, J gene, CDR3 length, V gene, CDR3 DNA, CDR3 protein. A D gene is named only where the DNA matches it firmly. Rows give clone size only sometimes, using once, few, many, or a class for an expanded clone.

TRBD2 | many | TRBJ2-2 | 15 | TRBV27 | TGTGCCAGCAGCGCTAGCGGGAGGGCGGCCGGGGAGCTGTTTTTT | CASSASGRAAGELFF
TRBD1 | few | TRBJ1-2 | 13 | TRBV12-3/TRBV12-4 | TGTGCCAGCAGTTTCGACAGGGTAGACGGCTACACCTTC | CASSFDRVDGYTF
TRBD2 | few | TRBJ2-1 | 16 | TRBV24-1 | TGTGCCACCAGTGACCCCGGGAGGGACACCTACAATGAGCAGTTCTTC | CATSDPGRDTYNEQFF
TRBD1 | few | TRBJ1-1 | 16 | TRBV7-6 | TGTGCCAGCAGCCCGGGACAGGGGCCGGGGAACACTGAAGCTTTCTTT | CASSPGQGPGNTEAFF
TRBD1 | NA | TRBJ2-2 | 15 | TRBV19 | TGTGCCAGTAGGAGAACAGGGGTCAACACCGGGGAGCTGTTTTTT | CASRRTGVNTGELFF
NA | NA | TRBJ2-1 | 13 | TRBV5-1 | TGCGCCAGCAGCCCGCTCGGAGGGGATGAGCAGTTCTTC | CASSPLGGDEQFF
TRBD1 | few | TRBJ2-1 | 14 | TRBV19 | TGTGCCAGCCATCGACAGGGTCTCTACAATGAGCAGTTCTTC | CASHRQGLYNEQFF
NA | many | TRBJ1-1 | 13 | TRBV7-2 | TGTGCCAGCAGCTTAGAATTTTACGGAGAAGCTTTCTTT | CASSLEFYGEAFF
TRBD2 | NA | TRBJ2-5 | 16 | TRBV6-2/TRBV6-3 | TGTGCCAGCAGTTACGCTGGTAGCGGGGGACAAGAGACCCAGTACTTC | CASSYAGSGGQETQYF
TRBD1 | few | TRBJ2-7 | 16 | TRBV6-6 | TGTGCCAGCAGTTACTCGGGACAGGGGAGCTCCTACGAGCAGTACTTC | CASSYSGQGSSYEQYF
NA | few | TRBJ1-1 | 15 | TRBV28 | TGTGCCAGCTTACGACCCCTAGGGCGTAACACTGAAGCTTTCTTT | CASLRPLGRNTEAFF
NA | NA | TRBJ1-1 | 15 | TRBV12-3/TRBV12-4 | TGTGCCAGCAGGCGACACAGGGCCGGGAGCACTGAAGCTTTCTTT | CASRRHRAGSTEAFF
NA | many | TRBJ1-1 | 14 | TRBV7-2 | TGTGCCAGCAGCTTGTTTAAGGGTGGGACTGAAGCTTTCTTT | CASSLFKGGTEAFF
TRBD2 | few | TRBJ2-5 | 17 | TRBV4-2 | TGTGCCAGCAGCCAGACTGGGACTAGCGGGGGCCAAGAGACCCAGTACTTC | CASSQTGTSGGQETQYF
TRBD1 | NA | TRBJ2-2 | 14 | TRBV12-3/TRBV12-4 | TGTGCCAGCAGTTTAGGGGACAGCACCGGGGAGCTGTTTTTT | CASSLGDSTGELFF
TRBD2 | few | TRBJ2-2 | 13 | TRBV20-1 | TGCAGTGCTAGAGGGGGAGGGACCGGGGAGCTGTTTTTT | CSARGGGTGELFF
TRBD1 | few | TRBJ2-7 | 14 | TRBV6-1 | TGTGCCAGCCAAATGGGACAGGCCTCCTACGAGCAGTACTTC | CASQMGQASYEQYF
TRBD1 | many | TRBJ1-1 | 17 | TRBV7-2 | TGTGCCAGCAGCCTCCGGACAGGGCCTTATCGTGACACTGAAGCTTTCTTT | CASSLRTGPYRDTEAFF
NA | NA | TRBJ2-1 | 12 | TRBV25-1 | TGTGCCAGCAGCGGGACTTACAATGAGCAGTTCTTC | CASSGTYNEQFF
NA | few | TRBJ2-2 | 14 | TRBV19 | TGTGCCAGTAGTATCAAGACAGGCACCGGGGAGCTGTTTTTT | CASSIKTGTGELFF
NA | many | TRBJ1-1 | 14 | TRBV7-6 | TGTGCCAGCAGCACGCTCAGGGGAAAGGGGGAAGCTTTCTTT | CASSTLRGKGEAFF
TRBD1 | few | TRBJ1-2 | 15 | TRBV20-1 | TGCAGTGCTAAAGGGACAGGGGCCACCAACTATGGCTACACCTTC | CSAKGTGATNYGYTF
TRBD1 | NA | TRBJ1-2 | 14 | TRBV7-9 | TGTGCCAGCAGCGACAGGGATAAGGGCTATGGCTACACCTTC | CASSDRDKGYGYTF
NA | few | TRBJ2-5 | 15 | TRBV12-3/TRBV12-4 | TGTGCCAGCAGTCATATTGGGACAACACAAGAGACCCAGTACTTC | CASSHIGTTQETQYF
TRBD1 | many | TRBJ2-2 | 18 | TRBV28 | TGTGCCAGCTCCAGAGCAGATTGGGGACAGGCGAACACCGGGGAGCTGTTTTTT | CASSRADWGQANTGELFF
NA | many | TRBJ2-5 | 14 | TRBV7-9 | TGTGCCAGCAGCCTAAGTTCCGGGGGAGAGACCCAGTACTTC | CASSLSSGGETQYF
TRBD2 | few | TRBJ2-1 | 16 | TRBV4-2 | TGTGCCAGCAGCCAGACCGGGACTAGCGGTGACAATGAGCAGTTCTTC | CASSQTGTSGDNEQFF
TRBD1 | many | TRBJ1-4 | 15 | TRBV2 | TGTGCCAGCAGGGAATCCAGGGGGACGGGTGAAAAACTGTTTTTT | CASRESRGTGEKLFF
TRBD2 | many | TRBJ2-7 | 13 | TRBV6-2/TRBV6-3 | TGTGCCAGCAGTCTGACTAGCCCACCGGGGCAGTACTTC | CASSLTSPPGQYF
NA | few | TRBJ1-3 | 14 | TRBV6-6 | TGTGCCAGCAGGAGGAAGGACTCTGGAAACACCATATATTTT | CASRRKDSGNTIYF
NA | NA | TRBJ1-1 | 14 | TRBV19 | TGTGCCAGTACTAATATCTTGGGACGAAATGAAGCTTTCTTT | CASTNILGRNEAFF
TRBD1 | few | TRBJ2-7 | 14 | TRBV7-9 | TGTGCCAGCAGTTCCCGGACAGGCTCCTACGAGCAGTACTTC | CASSSRTGSYEQYF
TRBD2 | few | TRBJ2-7 | 15 | TRBV6-2/TRBV6-3 | TGTGCCAGCAGCCCCTTGGGGGAGGGCCCTTACGAGCAGTACTTC | CASSPLGEGPYEQYF
TRBD2 | NA | TRBJ2-3 | 15 | TRBV20-1 | TGCAGTGCCTTGGCCCTAGCGGGTGGCCCAGATACGCAGTATTTT | CSALALAGGPDTQYF
NA | few | TRBJ2-2 | 14 | TRBV7-9 | TGTGCCAGCAGCCTAGCTGCCGCCACCGGGGAGCTGTTTTTT | CASSLAAATGELFF
TRBD2 | many | TRBJ2-1 | 17 | TRBV28 | TGTGCCAGCAGTCTTCGGACTAGCGGGAGTCTCTACAATGAGCAGTTCTTC | CASSLRTSGSLYNEQFF
NA | NA | TRBJ2-1 | 15 | TRBV27 | TGTGCCAGCAGTTTATTAGGATCTAGCAACAATGAGCAGTTCTTC | CASSLLGSSNNEQFF
TRBD2 | many | TRBJ2-4 | 15 | TRBV7-9 | TGTGCCAGCAGCTTAAGAGCGGGGGGTTGGAACATTCAGTACTTC | CASSLRAGGWNIQYF
NA | NA | TRBJ2-7 | 11 | TRBV6-2/TRBV6-3 | TGTGCCAGCAGTTATCCGGAGGAGCAGTACTTC | CASSYPEEQYF
TRBD1 | many | TRBJ1-2 | 13 | TRBV6-1 | TGTGCCAGCAGAGTAGACAGGGACTATGGCTACACCTTC | CASRVDRDYGYTF
NA | NA | TRBJ1-5 | 16 | TRBV20-1 | TGCAGTGCTATTCCATCCTCGTTGTGGTCCAATCAGCCCCAGCATTTT | CSAIPSSLWSNQPQHF
TRBD2 | NA | TRBJ2-5 | 13 | TRBV6-2/TRBV6-3 | TGTGCCAGCAGGACTAGCGGCCAAGAGACCCAGTACTTC | CASRTSGQETQYF
TRBD1 | many | TRBJ1-1 | 16 | TRBV4-3 | TGCGCCAGCAGCCACCCTAAGGGACAGGCGAACACTGAAGCTTTCTTT | CASSHPKGQANTEAFF
TRBD1 | few | TRBJ1-2 | 18 | TRBV28 | TGTGCCAGCAGTCCTCGGGGACAGGGGAGGGGAGCTAACTATGGCTACACCTTC | CASSPRGQGRGANYGYTF
NA | many | TRBJ2-3 | 14 | TRBV7-2 | TGTGCCAGCAGCTTATGGCGAAACACAGATACGCAGTATTTT | CASSLWRNTDTQYF
TRBD1 | NA | TRBJ1-6 | 13 | TRBV20-1 | TGCAGTGCCAGACAGGGAATGAACTCACCCCTCCACTTT | CSARQGMNSPLHF
TRBD1 | few | TRBJ2-3 | 16 | TRBV7-8 | TGTGCCAGCAGCTTAGGGCTGGACAGGGGGAGAGATACGCAGTATTTT | CASSLGLDRGRDTQYF
NA | NA | TRBJ2-3 | 13 | TRBV25-1 | TGTGCCAGCAGTCCGGGGTACACAGATACGCAGTATTTT | CASSPGYTDTQYF